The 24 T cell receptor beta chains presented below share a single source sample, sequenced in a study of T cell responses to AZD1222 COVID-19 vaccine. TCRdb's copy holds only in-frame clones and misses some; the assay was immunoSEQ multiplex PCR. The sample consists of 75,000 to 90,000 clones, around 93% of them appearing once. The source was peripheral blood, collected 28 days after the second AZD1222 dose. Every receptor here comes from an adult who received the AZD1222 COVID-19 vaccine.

The CDR3 loop is CASRSRGSAYYEQYF. The CDR3 DNA follows: TGTGCCAGCCGCTCCAGGGGCAGTGCCTACTACGAGCAGTACTTC. The rearrangement links TRBV3-1 (or the pseudogene TRBV3-2) to TRBJ2-7; maybe TRBD1 (6 bases). Trimming removed 8 bases from V and 3 bases from J, with 20 bases in between. Germline V gives CDR1 LGHDT, CDR2 YNNKEL (reference sequence). The CDR3 totals 15 residues.

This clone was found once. In DNA form, the CDR3 reads TGTGCCACCAGTGCCAGACCGGGTCAGCCCCAGCATTTT. Protein sequence: CATSARPGQPQHF. The chain joins TRBV24-1 to TRBJ1-5; no definite D call. V was shortened by 5 bases and J by 6 bases, with 10 bases between the two germline ends. This CDR3 region has 13 residues. From germline, CDR1 is KGHDR and CDR2 SFDVKD.

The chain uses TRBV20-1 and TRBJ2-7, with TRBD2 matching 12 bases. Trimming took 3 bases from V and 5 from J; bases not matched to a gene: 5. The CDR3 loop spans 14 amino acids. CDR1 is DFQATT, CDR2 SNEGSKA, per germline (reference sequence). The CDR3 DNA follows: TGCAGTGCTAGTCGGACTAGCGGGAAACACGAGCAGTACTTC. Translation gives CSASRTSGKHEQYF.

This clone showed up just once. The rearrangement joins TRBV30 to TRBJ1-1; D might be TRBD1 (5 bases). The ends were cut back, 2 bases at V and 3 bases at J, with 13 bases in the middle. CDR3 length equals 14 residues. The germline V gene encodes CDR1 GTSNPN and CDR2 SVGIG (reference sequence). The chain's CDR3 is CAWSPGADDTEAFF. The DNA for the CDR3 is TGTGCCTGGAGTCCCGGGGCCGATGACACTGAAGCTTTCTTT.

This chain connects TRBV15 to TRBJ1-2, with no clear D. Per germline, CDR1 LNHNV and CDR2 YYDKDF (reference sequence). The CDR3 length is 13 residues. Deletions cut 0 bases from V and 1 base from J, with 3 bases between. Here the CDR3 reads CATSRDSNYGYTF. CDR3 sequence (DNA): TGTGCCACCAGCAGAGACAGTAACTATGGCTACACCTTC.

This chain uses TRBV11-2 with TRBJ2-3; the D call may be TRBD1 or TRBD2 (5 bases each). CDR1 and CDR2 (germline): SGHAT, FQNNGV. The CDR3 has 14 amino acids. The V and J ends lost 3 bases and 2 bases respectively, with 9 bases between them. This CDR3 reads CASSFGTHTDTQYF. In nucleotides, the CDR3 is TGTGCCAGCAGCTTCGGGACCCACACAGATACGCAGTATTTT.

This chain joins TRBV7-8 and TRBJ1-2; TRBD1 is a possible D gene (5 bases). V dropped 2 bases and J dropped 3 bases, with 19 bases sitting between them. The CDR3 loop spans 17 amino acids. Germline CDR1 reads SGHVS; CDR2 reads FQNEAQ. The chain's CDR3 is CASSLSGYWRGYYGYTF. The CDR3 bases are TGTGCCAGCAGCTTATCGGGTTATTGGAGGGGCTACTATGGCTACACCTTC. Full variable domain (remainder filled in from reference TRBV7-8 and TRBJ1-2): GAGVSQSPRYKVAKRGQDVALRCDPISGHVSLFWYQQALGQGPEFLTYFQNEAQLDKSGLPSDRFFAERPEGSVSTLKIQRTQQEDSAVYLCASSLSGYWRGYYGYTFGSGTRLTVV.

This CDR3 is CSVEDGRGTGGEQFF. As DNA, the CDR3 is TGCAGCGTTGAAGATGGGAGGGGGACGGGTGGTGAGCAGTTCTTC. The chain has TRBV29-1 and TRBJ2-1; possible D gene TRBD2, 7 bases. Trimming stripped 0 bases from V and 9 bases from J, with 18 bases between. Germline V gene lookup returns CDR1 SQVTM and CDR2 ANQGSEA. The CDR3 loop spans 15 amino acids.

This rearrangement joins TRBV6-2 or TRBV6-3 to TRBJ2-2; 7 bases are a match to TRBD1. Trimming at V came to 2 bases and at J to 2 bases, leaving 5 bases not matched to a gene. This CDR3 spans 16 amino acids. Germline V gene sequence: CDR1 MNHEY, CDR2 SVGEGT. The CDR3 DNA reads TGTGCCAGCAGTTACGGGGGACAGATCAACACCGGGGAGCTGTTTTTT. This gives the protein CASSYGGQINTGELFF.

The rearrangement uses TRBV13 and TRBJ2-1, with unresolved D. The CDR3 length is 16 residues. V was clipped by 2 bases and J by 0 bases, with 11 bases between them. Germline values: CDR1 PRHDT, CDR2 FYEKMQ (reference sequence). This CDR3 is CASSLRLTSSYNEQFF. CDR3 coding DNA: TGTGCCAGCAGCTTACGTCTGACGAGCTCCTACAATGAGCAGTTCTTC.

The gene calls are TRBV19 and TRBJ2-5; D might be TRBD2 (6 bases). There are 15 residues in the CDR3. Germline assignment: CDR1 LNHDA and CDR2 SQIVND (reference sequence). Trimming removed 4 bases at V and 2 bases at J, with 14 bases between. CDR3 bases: TGTGCCAGTAGTAGCTCCGGGAGATCACAAGAGACCCAGTACTTC. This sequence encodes CASSSSGRSQETQYF.

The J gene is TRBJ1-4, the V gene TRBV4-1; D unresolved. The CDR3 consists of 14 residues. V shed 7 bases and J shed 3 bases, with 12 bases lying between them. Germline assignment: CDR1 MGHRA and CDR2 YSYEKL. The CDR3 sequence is CASTKAGANEKLFF. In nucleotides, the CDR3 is TGCGCCAGCACAAAGGCCGGGGCTAATGAAAAACTGTTTTTT.

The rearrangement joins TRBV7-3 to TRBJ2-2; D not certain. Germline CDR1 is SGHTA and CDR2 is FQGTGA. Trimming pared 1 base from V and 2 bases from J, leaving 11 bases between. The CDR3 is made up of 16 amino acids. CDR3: CASSLITGLNTGELFF. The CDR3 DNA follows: TGTGCCAGCAGCTTAATAACCGGCCTAAACACCGGGGAGCTGTTTTTT.

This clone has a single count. The CDR3 DNA follows: TGTGCCAGCTCACTAGCGGACAGGGGGCGAGGCAATCAGCCCCAGCATTTT. Translated, it gives CASSLADRGRGNQPQHF. The chain links TRBV18 to TRBJ1-5, with 11 positions matching TRBD1. The junction had 7 bases not matched to a gene; V was cut back by 4 bases and J by 2 bases. Germline loops: CDR1 KGHSH, CDR2 LQKENI. The CDR3 has 17 amino acids.

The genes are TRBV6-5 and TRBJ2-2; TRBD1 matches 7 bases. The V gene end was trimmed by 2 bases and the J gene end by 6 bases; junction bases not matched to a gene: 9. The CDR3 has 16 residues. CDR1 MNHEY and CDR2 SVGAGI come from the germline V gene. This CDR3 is CASSYGAQGMAGELFF. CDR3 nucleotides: TGTGCCAGCAGTTACGGCGCACAGGGGATGGCCGGGGAGCTGTTTTTT.

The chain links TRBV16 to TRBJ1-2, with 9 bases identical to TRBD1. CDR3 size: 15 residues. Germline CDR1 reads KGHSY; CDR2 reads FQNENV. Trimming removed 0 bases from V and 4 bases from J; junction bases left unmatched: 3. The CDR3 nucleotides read TGTGCCAGCAGCCAATCGACAGGGGGATTCTATGGCTACACCTTC. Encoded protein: CASSQSTGGFYGYTF.

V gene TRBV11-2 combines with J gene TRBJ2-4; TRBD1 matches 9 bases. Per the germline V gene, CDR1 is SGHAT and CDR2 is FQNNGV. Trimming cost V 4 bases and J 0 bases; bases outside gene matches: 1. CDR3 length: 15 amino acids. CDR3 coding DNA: TGTGCCAGCAGCTGGGACAGGGTAGCCAAAAACATTCAGTACTTC. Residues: CASSWDRVAKNIQYF.

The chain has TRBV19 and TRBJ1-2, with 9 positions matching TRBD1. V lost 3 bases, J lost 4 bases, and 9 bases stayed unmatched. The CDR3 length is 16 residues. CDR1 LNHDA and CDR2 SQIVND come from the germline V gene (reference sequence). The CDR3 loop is CASSIPSGQGVYGYTF. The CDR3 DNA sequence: TGTGCCAGTAGTATCCCGTCGGGACAGGGAGTCTATGGCTACACCTTC.

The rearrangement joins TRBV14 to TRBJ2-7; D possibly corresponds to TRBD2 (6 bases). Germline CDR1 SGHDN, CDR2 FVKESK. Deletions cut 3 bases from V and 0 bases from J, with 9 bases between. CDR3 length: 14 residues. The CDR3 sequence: CASSQAGLSYEQYF. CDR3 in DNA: TGTGCCAGCAGCCAGGCGGGGCTCTCCTACGAGCAGTACTTC. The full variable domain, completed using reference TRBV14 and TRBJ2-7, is EAGVTQFPSHSVIEKGQTVTLRCDPISGHDNLYWYRRVMGKEIKFLLHFVKESKQDESGMPNNRFLAERTGGTYSTLKVQPAELEDSGVYFCASSQAGLSYEQYFGPGTRLTVT.

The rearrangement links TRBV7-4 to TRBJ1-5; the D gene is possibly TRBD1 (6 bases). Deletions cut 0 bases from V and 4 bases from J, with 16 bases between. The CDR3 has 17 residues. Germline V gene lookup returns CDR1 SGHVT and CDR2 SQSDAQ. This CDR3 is CASSLAGKGHLNQPQHF. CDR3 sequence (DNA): TGTGCCAGCAGCTTAGCGGGAAAGGGACACCTAAATCAGCCCCAGCATTTT.

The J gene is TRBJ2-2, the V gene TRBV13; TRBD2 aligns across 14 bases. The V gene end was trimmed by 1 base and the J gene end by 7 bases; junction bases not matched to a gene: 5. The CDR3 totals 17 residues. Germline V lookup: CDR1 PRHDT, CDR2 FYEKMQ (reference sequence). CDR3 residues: CASSLEGLAGGIGELFF. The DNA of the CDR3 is TGTGCCAGCAGCTTAGAAGGACTAGCGGGAGGTATCGGGGAGCTGTTTTTT.

The CDR3 is CASSWDRSYEQYF. As DNA, the CDR3 is TGTGCCAGCAGTTGGGACAGATCCTACGAGCAGTACTTC. The chain recombines TRBV2 with TRBJ2-7; 7 bases match TRBD1. J was trimmed by 1 base and V by 5 bases; bases with no gene match: 2. This CDR3 has 13 amino acids. CDR1 is SNHLY, CDR2 FYNNEI, per germline. Full variable domain (outside the CDR3, taken from reference TRBV2 and TRBJ2-7): EPEVTQTPSHQVTQMGQEVILRCVPISNHLYFYWYRQILGQKVEFLVSFYNNEISEKSEIFDDQFSVERPDGSNFTLKIRSTKLEDSAMYFCASSWDRSYEQYFGPGTRLTVT.

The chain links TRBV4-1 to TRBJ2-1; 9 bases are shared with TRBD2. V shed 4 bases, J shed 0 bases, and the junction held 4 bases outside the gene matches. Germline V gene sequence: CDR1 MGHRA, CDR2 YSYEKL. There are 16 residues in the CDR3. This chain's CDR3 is CASSRGGRGSYNEQFF. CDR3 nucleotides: TGCGCCAGCAGCCGGGGCGGGAGGGGCTCCTACAATGAGCAGTTCTTC.

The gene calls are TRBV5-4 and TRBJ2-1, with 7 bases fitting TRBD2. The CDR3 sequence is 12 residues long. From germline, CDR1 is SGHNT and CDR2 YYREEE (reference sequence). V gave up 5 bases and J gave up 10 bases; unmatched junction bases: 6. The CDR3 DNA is TGTGCCAGCAGTCAACCCGGGGGGGAGCAGTTCTTC. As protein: CASSQPGGEQFF. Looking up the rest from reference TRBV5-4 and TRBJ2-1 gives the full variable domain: ETGVTQSPTHLIKTRGQQVTLRCSSQSGHNTVSWYQQALGQGPQFIFQYYREEENGRGNFPPRFSGLQFPNYSSELNVNALELDDSALYLCASSQPGGEQFFGPGTRLTVL.